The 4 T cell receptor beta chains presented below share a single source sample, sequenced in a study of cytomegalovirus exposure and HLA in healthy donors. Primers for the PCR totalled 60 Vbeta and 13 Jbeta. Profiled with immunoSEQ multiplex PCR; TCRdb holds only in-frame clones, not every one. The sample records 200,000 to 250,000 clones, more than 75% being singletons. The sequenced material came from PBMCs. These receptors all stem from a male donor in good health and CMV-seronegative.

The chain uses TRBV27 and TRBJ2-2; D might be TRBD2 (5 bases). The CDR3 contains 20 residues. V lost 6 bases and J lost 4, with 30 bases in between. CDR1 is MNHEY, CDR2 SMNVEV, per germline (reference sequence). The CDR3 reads CASSTDGRGSEGSGTGELFF. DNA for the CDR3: TGTGCCAGCAGCACGGATGGGCGAGGCTCCGAGGGCTCGGGCACCGGGGAGCTGTTTTTT.

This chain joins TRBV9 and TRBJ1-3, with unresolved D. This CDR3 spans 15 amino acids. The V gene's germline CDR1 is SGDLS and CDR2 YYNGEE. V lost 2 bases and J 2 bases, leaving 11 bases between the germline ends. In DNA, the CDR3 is TGTGCCAGCAGCGTTCAGGCCGGCGCTGGAAACACCATATATTTT. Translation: CASSVQAGAGNTIYF.

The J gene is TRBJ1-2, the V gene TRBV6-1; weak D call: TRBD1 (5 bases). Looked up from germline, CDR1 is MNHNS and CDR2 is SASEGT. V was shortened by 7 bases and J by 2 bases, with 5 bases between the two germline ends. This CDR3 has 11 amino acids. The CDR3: CASNRNYGYTF. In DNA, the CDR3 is TGTGCCAGCAACAGGAACTATGGCTACACCTTC.

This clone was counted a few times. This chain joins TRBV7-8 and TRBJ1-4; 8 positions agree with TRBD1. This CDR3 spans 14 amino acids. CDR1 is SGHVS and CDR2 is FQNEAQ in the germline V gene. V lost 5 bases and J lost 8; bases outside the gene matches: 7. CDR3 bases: TGTGCCAGCAGCGTCCAGGGGGCAAAAGAAAAACTGTTTTTT. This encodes CASSVQGAKEKLFF.